The 20 T cell receptor beta chains below come from one sample, sequenced in a study of T cell responses to AZD1222 COVID-19 vaccine. The data were produced by immunoSEQ multiplex PCR, yet TCRdb's version contains in-frame clones alone and is incomplete. The sample has some 140,000 clones, about nine tenths seen once. The specimen comprised peripheral blood, sampled on day 0 of MenACWY control vaccination. The receptors stem from an adult in good health.

The chain employs TRBV13 and TRBJ1-1, with D perhaps matching TRBD1 (5 bases). The CDR3 has 14 residues. Trimming shortened V by 5 bases and J by 4 bases, and 14 bases separated the two germline ends. CDR1 is PRHDT, CDR2 FYEKMQ, per germline (reference sequence). CDR3 sequence reads: CASSQTVGGTEAFF. The DNA for the CDR3 is TGTGCCAGCAGCCAAACGGTGGGGGGCACTGAAGCTTTCTTT.

The chain has TRBV7-2 and TRBJ2-7; D possibly corresponds to TRBD2 (6 bases). Germline values: CDR1 SGHTA, CDR2 FQGNSA. The CDR3 contains 13 residues. V was cut by 2 bases and J by 3 bases, with 8 bases left in between. CDR3 region: CASSLTSIYEQYF. CDR3 sequence (DNA): TGTGCCAGCAGCTTAACTAGCATCTACGAGCAGTACTTC.

The J gene is TRBJ1-1, the V gene TRBV5-1, with 8 nucleotides matching TRBD1. After removal of 0 bases from V and 1 base from J, the junction contained 20 bases not matched to a gene. Germline lookup yields CDR1 SGHRS and CDR2 YFSETQ. The CDR3 spans 21 residues. Written as DNA, the CDR3 is TGCGCCAGCAGCTTGGCCCGCAAAAGAGGCTGGGACAGGCCCGAGAACACTGAAGCTTTCTTT. It specifies CASSLARKRGWDRPENTEAFF.

The chain uses TRBV3-1 (or the pseudogene TRBV3-2) and TRBJ2-1, with D tentatively TRBD1 (5 bases). There are 14 residues in the CDR3. V was cut by 4 bases and J by 8 bases, with 15 bases left in between. In germline, CDR1 is LGHDT, CDR2 YNNKEL (reference sequence). CDR3 region: CASSRGREMDEQFF. In nucleotides, the CDR3 is TGTGCCAGCAGCCGGGGCCGAGAGATGGATGAGCAGTTCTTC.

The chain employs TRBV6-5 and TRBJ2-7; a possible D gene is TRBD2 (6 bases). Per the germline V gene, CDR1 is MNHEY and CDR2 is SVGAGI. Deletions cut 9 bases from V and 3 bases from J, with 9 bases between. This CDR3 region has 11 residues. As DNA, the CDR3 is TGTGCCAGTGCAGCGGGCTACGAGCAGTACTTC. Residues: CASAAGYEQYF.

This clone was seen once. The chain carries TRBV12-3 or TRBV12-4 and TRBJ1-1; no reliable D call. Trimming shortened V by 5 bases and J by 5 bases, and 6 bases separated the two germline ends. This CDR3 comprises 11 residues. In DNA form, the CDR3 reads TGTGCCAGCAGTCCGGGAACTGAAGCTTTCTTT. This gives the protein CASSPGTEAFF.

The chain recombines TRBV29-1 with TRBJ1-1; TRBD1 might be the D (6 bases). Germline V gene data show CDR1 as SQVTM and CDR2 as ANQGSEA. The CDR3 is made up of 15 amino acids. The V end lost 4 bases, the J end lost 3 bases, and 18 bases lay between the germline ends. The CDR3 reads CSVVGGVGSYTEAFF. The CDR3 DNA reads TGCAGCGTTGTAGGGGGGGTAGGATCTTACACTGAAGCTTTCTTT. Complete variable domain (other parts from reference TRBV29-1 and TRBJ1-1): SAVISQKPSRDICQRGTSLTIQCQVDSQVTMMFWYRQQPGQSLTLIATANQGSEATYESGFVIDKFPISRPNLTFSTLTVSNMSPEDSSIYLCSVVGGVGSYTEAFFGQGTRLTVV.

V usage is TRBV23-1 and J usage is TRBJ2-1; D unresolved. TRBV23-1 is filed as an ORF, its function uncertain. The ends were cut back, 6 bases at V and 0 bases at J, with 15 bases in the middle. The CDR3 spans 16 residues. The chain's CDR3 is CASSGPTISSYNEQFF. The CDR3 DNA reads as TGCGCCAGCAGCGGGCCTACTATTAGCTCCTACAATGAGCAGTTCTTC.

The V gene is TRBV11-2, the J gene TRBJ1-1; no definite D call. The germline CDR1 and CDR2 sequences are SGHAT and FQNNGV. This CDR3 spans 15 amino acids. Deletions cut 5 bases from V and 5 bases from J, with 18 bases between. The CDR3 sequence is CASSPRSMGWTEAFF. The CDR3 DNA is TGTGCCAGCAGCCCCAGGTCTATGGGGTGGACTGAAGCTTTCTTT.

The chain uses TRBV5-1 and TRBJ1-4, with 7 bases that match TRBD1. V was clipped by 3 bases and J by 3 bases; unmatched bases: 5. Germline assignment: CDR1 SGHRS and CDR2 YFSETQ. CDR3 length: 15 amino acids. The CDR3: CASSSTGDANEKLFF. The CDR3 DNA reads as TGCGCCAGCAGCTCAACAGGGGACGCTAATGAAAAACTGTTTTTT.

The V call is TRBV19, the J call TRBJ2-2; no clear D gene. The CDR3 extends over 14 amino acids. Germline loops: CDR1 LNHDA, CDR2 SQIVND (reference sequence). The ends were cut back, 3 bases at V and 5 bases at J, with 10 bases in the middle. The CDR3 spells CASSMDPTTGELFF. The CDR3 DNA reads TGTGCCAGTAGTATGGACCCTACTACCGGGGAGCTGTTTTTT.

V and J are TRBV28 and TRBJ1-1; D is ambiguous. Germline loops: CDR1 MDHEN, CDR2 SYDVKM. There are 14 residues in the CDR3. V lost 5 bases, J lost 1 base, and 11 bases lay in between. This chain's CDR3 is CASSPSDGNTEAFF. For the CDR3, the DNA is TGTGCCAGCAGTCCTTCGGACGGGAACACTGAAGCTTTCTTT. Complete variable domain (other parts from reference TRBV28 and TRBJ1-1): DVKVTQSSRYLVKRTGEKVFLECVQDMDHENMFWYRQDPGLGLRLIYFSYDVKMKEKGDIPEGYSVSREKKERFSLILESASTNQTSMYLCASSPSDGNTEAFFGQGTRLTVV.

The rearrangement links TRBV7-3 to TRBJ1-4; a possible D gene is TRBD1 (5 bases). V lost 8 bases, J lost 5 bases, and 12 bases lay in between. The CDR3 totals 13 residues. Germline V CDR1 and CDR2: SGHTA, FQGTGA. The CDR3 DNA is TGTGCCAGCTCCCAAGGGACCAATGAAAAACTGTTTTTT. It codes for CASSQGTNEKLFF.

The count of this clone is one. The gene calls are TRBV20-1 and TRBJ1-2, with D tentatively TRBD1 (6 bases). The CDR3 spans 14 residues. Germline CDR1 DFQATT, CDR2 SNEGSKA (reference sequence). V was shortened by 3 bases and J by 0 bases, with 11 bases between the two germline ends. CDR3 protein: CSASVRGPNYGYTF. CDR3 nucleotides: TGCAGTGCTAGTGTGCGGGGGCCTAACTATGGCTACACCTTC.

The chain employs TRBV5-1 and TRBJ1-3; 7 nucleotides line up with TRBD1. V lost 2 bases, J lost 5 bases, and 7 bases stayed unmatched. The CDR3 runs to 15 residues. Germline V lookup: CDR1 SGHRS, CDR2 YFSETQ. The CDR3 is CASSLGQATRNTIYF. The CDR3 DNA sequence: TGCGCCAGCAGCTTAGGACAGGCGACTCGAAACACCATATATTTT.

The chain employs TRBV12-5 and TRBJ2-1, with no clear D. The CDR3 length is 14 residues. CDR1 and CDR2 (germline): LGHNT, FRNRAP. Between the trimmed V and J ends, which lost 5 bases and 0 bases, there was a span of 8 bases. The CDR3 reads CASGLRSSYNEQFF. CDR3 bases: TGTGCTAGTGGTCTCAGAAGCTCCTACAATGAGCAGTTCTTC.

The sample holds one count of this clone. The chain carries TRBV27 and TRBJ2-2; 8 bases fit TRBD2. This CDR3 comprises 15 residues. The germline CDR1 and CDR2 sequences are MNHEY and SMNVEV (reference sequence). J gave up 6 bases and V 3 bases, and 6 bases lay outside the gene matches. CDR3 nucleotide sequence: TGTGCCAGCAGTTTTAGCGGGGAAGGGCCCGGGGAGCTGTTTTTT. Amino acid sequence: CASSFSGEGPGELFF.

The chain employs TRBV3-1 (or the pseudogene TRBV3-2) and TRBJ1-1; 7 nucleotides align to TRBD1. CDR1 LGHDT and CDR2 YNNKEL come from the germline V gene (reference sequence). V shed 2 bases and J 7 bases; nucleotides not matched to a gene: 13. The CDR3 length is 16 residues. CDR3 coding DNA: TGTGCCAGCAGCCAATCACAGGGGAAAGGACACGGTGAAGCTTTCTTT. Its protein is CASSQSQGKGHGEAFF.

CDR3 loop: CASSPITSYNEQFF. CDR3 sequence (DNA): TGTGCCAGCAGCCCCATCACCTCCTACAATGAGCAGTTCTTC. This sequence joins TRBV3-1 (or the pseudogene TRBV3-2) and TRBJ2-1; no reliable D call. Germline V gene data show CDR1 as LGHDT and CDR2 as YNNKEL (reference sequence). With 4 bases removed from V and 0 bases from J, the gap between germline ends came to 7 bases. There are 14 residues in the CDR3.

The chain combines TRBV18 with TRBJ1-2; maybe TRBD1 (5 bases). Deletions cut 0 bases from V and 4 bases from J, with 18 bases between. There are 17 residues in the CDR3. CDR1 is KGHSH, CDR2 LQKENI, per germline. The CDR3: CASSPPSLKGPGYGYTF. The CDR3 DNA sequence: TGTGCCAGCTCACCACCGTCCCTGAAGGGACCCGGCTATGGCTACACCTTC.